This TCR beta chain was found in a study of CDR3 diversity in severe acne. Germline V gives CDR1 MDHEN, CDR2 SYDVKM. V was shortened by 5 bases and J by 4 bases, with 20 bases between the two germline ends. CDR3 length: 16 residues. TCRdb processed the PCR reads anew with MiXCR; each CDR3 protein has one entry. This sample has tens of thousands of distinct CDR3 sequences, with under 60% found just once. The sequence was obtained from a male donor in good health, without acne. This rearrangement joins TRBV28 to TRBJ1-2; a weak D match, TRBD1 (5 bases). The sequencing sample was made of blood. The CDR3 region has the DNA TGTGCCAGCAGTCCGTTTGTTCGGGTAGGGGCCTATGGCTACACCTTC. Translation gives CASSPFVRVGAYGYTF.